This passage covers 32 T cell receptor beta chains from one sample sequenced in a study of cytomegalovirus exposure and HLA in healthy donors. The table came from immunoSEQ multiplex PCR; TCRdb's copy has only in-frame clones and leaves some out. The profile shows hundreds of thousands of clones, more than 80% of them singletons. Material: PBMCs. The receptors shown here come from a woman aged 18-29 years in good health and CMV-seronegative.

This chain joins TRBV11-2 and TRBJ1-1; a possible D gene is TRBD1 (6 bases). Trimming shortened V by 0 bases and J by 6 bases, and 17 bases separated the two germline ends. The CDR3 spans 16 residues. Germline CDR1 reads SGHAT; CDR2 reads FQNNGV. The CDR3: CASSLDRGGVRSEAFF. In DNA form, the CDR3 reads TGTGCCAGCAGCTTAGATAGGGGGGGCGTAAGGTCTGAAGCTTTCTTT.

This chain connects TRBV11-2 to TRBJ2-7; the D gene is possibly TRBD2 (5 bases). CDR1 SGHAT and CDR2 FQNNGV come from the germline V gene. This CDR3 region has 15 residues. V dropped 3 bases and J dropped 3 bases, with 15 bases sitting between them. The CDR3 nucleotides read TGTGCCAGCAGCTTTCGGAGCGGTGCCTACTACGAGCAGTACTTC. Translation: CASSFRSGAYYEQYF.

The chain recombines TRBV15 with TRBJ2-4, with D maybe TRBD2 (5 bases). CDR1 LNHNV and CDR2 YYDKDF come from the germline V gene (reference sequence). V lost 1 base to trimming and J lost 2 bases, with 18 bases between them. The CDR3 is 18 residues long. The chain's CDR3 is CATSRGARLRGSKNIQYF. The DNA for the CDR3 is TGTGCCACCAGCAGAGGCGCGCGGCTACGCGGGTCCAAAAACATTCAGTACTTC.

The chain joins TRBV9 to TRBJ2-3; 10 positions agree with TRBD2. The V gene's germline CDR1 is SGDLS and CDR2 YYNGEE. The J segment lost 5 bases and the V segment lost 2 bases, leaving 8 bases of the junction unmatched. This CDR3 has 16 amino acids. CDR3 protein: CASSVSAGGTKDTQYF. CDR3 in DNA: TGTGCCAGCAGCGTCTCAGCGGGGGGGACGAAAGATACGCAGTATTTT. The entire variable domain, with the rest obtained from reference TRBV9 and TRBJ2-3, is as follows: DSGVTQTPKHLITATGQRVTLRCSPRSGDLSVYWYQQSLDQGLQFLIQYYNGEERAKGNILERFSAQQFPDLHSELNLSSLELGDSALYFCASSVSAGGTKDTQYFGPGTRLTVL.

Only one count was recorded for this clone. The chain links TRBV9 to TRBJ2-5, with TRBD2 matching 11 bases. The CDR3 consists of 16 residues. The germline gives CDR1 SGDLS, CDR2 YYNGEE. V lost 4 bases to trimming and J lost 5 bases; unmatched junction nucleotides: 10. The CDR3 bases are TGTGCCAGCAGCCCAGAGACTAGCGGGGTCAGTGAGACCCAGTACTTC. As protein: CASSPETSGVSETQYF.

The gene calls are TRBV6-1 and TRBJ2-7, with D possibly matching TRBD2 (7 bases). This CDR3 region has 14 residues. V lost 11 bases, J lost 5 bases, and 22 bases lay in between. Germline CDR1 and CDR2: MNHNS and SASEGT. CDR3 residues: CASRGAPPGHEQYF. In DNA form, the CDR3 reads TGTGCCTCCCGGGGGGCCCCTCCGGGTCACGAGCAGTACTTC.

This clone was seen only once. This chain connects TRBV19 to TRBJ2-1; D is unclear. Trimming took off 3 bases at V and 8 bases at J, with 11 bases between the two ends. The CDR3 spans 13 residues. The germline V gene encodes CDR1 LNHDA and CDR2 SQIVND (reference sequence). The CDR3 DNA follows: TGTGCCAGTAGTATCGTTTCAAGCGATGAGCAGTTCTTC. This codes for CASSIVSSDEQFF.

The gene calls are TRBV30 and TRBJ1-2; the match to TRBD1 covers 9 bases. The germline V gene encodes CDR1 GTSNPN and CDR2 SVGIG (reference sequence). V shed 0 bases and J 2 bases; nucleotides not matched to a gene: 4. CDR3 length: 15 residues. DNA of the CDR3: TGTGCCTGGAGTGTACAGGGGGCAGCGAACTATGGCTACACCTTC. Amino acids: CAWSVQGAANYGYTF.

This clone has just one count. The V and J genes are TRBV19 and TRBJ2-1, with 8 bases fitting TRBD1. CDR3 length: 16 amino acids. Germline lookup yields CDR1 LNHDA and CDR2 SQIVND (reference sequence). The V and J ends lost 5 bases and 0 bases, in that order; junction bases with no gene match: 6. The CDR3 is CASSLQGASSYNEQFF. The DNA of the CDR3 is TGTGCCAGTAGTCTTCAGGGGGCGAGCTCCTACAATGAGCAGTTCTTC. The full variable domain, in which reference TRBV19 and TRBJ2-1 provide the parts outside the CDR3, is DGGITQSPKYLFRKEGQNVTLSCEQNLNHDAMYWYRQDPGQGLRLIYYSQIVNDFQKGDIAEGYSVSREKKESFPLTVTSAQKNPTAFYLCASSLQGASSYNEQFFGPGTRLTVL.

The CDR3 bases are TGTGCCAGCAGTTCTTCTAGCGGCCCCTACAATGAGCAGTTCTTC. Protein: CASSSSSGPYNEQFF. V gene TRBV27 combines with J gene TRBJ2-1, with 7 positions matching TRBD2. Germline CDR1 and CDR2: MNHEY and SMNVEV (reference sequence). The V segment lost 4 bases and the J segment 2 bases; nucleotides outside the gene matches: 5. There are 15 residues in the CDR3.

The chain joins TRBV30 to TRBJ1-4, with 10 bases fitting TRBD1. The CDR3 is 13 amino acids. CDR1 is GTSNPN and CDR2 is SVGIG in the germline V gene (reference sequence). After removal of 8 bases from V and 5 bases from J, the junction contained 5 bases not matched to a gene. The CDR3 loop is CAADRGLNEKLFF. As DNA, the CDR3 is TGTGCCGCCGACAGGGGGCTGAATGAAAAACTGTTTTTT.

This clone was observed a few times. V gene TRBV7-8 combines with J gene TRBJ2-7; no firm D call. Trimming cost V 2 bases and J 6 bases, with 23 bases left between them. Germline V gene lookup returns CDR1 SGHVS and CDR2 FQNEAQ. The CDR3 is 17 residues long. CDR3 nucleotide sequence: TGTGCCAGCAGCTTATCGCCTCCCGGGTACTCCGTCGCCGAGCAGTACTTC. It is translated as CASSLSPPGYSVAEQYF.

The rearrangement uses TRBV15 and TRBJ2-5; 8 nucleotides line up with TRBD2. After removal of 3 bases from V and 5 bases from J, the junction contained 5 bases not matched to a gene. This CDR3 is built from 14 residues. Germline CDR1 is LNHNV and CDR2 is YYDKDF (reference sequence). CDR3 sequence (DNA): TGTGCCACCAGCAGTGTCCCTAGCGGGGAGACCCAGTACTTC. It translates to CATSSVPSGETQYF.

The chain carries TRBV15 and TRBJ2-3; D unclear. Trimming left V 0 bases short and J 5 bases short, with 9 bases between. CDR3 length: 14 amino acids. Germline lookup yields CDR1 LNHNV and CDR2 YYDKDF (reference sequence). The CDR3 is CATSRDLGGDTQYF. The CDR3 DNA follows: TGTGCCACCAGCAGAGATCTAGGCGGAGATACGCAGTATTTT.

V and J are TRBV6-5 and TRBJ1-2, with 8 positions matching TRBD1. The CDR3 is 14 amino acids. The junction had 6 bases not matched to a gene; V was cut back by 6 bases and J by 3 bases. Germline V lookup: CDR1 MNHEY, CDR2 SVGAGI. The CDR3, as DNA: TGTGCCAGCAGGGGCGGGGACAGGCACTATGGCTACACCTTC. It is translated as CASRGGDRHYGYTF.

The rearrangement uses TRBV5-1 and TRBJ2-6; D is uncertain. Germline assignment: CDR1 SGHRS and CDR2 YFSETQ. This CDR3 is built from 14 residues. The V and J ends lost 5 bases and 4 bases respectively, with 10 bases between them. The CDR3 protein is CASRRGTGANVLTF. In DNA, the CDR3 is TGCGCCAGCAGGCGCGGAACCGGGGCCAACGTCCTGACTTTC.

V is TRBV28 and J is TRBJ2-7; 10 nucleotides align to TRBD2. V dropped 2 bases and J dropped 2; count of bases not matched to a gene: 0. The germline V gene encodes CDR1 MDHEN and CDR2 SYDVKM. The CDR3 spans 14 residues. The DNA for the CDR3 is TGTGCCAGCAGTTTAAGCGGGAGGGCCTACGAGCAGTACTTC. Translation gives CASSLSGRAYEQYF.

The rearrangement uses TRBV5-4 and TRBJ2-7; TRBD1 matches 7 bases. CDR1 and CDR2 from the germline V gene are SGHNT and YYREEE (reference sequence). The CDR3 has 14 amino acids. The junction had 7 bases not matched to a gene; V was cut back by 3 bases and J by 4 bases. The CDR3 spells CASSSDRAWYEQYF. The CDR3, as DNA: TGTGCCAGCAGCTCTGACAGGGCTTGGTACGAGCAGTACTTC.

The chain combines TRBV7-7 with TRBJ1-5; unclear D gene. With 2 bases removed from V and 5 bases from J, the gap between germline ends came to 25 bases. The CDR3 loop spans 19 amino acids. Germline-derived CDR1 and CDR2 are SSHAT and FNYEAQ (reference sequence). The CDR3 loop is CASSLWRVRFGSRDQPQHF. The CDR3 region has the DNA TGTGCCAGCAGCTTATGGAGAGTCCGTTTCGGGTCAAGAGATCAGCCCCAGCATTTT.

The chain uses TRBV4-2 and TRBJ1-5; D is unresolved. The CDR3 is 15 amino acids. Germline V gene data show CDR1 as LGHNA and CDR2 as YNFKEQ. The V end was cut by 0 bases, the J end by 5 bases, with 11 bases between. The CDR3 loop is CASSQDLREDQPQHF. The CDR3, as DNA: TGTGCCAGCAGCCAAGATTTGAGGGAGGATCAGCCCCAGCATTTT.

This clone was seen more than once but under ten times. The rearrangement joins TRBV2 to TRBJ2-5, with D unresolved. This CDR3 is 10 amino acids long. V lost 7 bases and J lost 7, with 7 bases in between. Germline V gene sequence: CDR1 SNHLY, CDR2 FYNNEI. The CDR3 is CASTLGTQYF. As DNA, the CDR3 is TGTGCCAGCACCCTCGGGACCCAGTACTTC.

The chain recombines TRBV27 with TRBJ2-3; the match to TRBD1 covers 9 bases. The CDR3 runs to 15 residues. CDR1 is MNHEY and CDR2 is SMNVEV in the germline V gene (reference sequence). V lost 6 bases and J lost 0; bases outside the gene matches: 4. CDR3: CASRPQGASTDTQYF. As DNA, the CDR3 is TGTGCCAGCAGACCACAGGGGGCGAGCACAGATACGCAGTATTTT.

CDR3 in DNA: TGTGCCAGCAGCGTAGCTATTGTGGATCGGGAAGCCGAGCAGTACTTC. It encodes CASSVAIVDREAEQYF. The genes are TRBV9 and TRBJ2-7; TRBD2 might be the D (5 bases). Germline V CDR1 and CDR2: SGDLS, YYNGEE. With 0 bases removed from V and 6 bases from J, the gap between germline ends came to 19 bases. This CDR3 has 16 amino acids. Drawing the rest from reference TRBV9 and TRBJ2-7, the complete variable domain is DSGVTQTPKHLITATGQRVTLRCSPRSGDLSVYWYQQSLDQGLQFLIQYYNGEERAKGNILERFSAQQFPDLHSELNLSSLELGDSALYFCASSVAIVDREAEQYFGPGTRLTVT.

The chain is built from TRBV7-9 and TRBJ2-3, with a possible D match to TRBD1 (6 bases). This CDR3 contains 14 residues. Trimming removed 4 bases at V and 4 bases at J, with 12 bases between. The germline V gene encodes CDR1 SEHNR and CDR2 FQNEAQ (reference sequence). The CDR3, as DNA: TGTGCCAGCAGCTCCGACAGGTTGGCAGATACGCAGTATTTT. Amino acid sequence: CASSSDRLADTQYF.

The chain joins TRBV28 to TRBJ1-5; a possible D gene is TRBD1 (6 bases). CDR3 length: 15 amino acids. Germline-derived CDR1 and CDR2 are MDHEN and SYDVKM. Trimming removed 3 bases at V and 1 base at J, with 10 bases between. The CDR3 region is CASSFFRGSNQPQHF. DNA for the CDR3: TGTGCCAGCAGTTTCTTCAGGGGCAGCAATCAGCCCCAGCATTTT. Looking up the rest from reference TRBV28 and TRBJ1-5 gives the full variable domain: DVKVTQSSRYLVKRTGEKVFLECVQDMDHENMFWYRQDPGLGLRLIYFSYDVKMKEKGDIPEGYSVSREKKERFSLILESASTNQTSMYLCASSFFRGSNQPQHFGDGTRLSIL.

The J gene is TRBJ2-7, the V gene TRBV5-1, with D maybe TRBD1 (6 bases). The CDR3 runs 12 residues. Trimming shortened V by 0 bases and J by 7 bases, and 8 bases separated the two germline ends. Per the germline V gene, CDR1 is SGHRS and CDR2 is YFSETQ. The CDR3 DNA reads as TGCGCCAGCAGCTTGGGGGGGCGAGAGCAGTACTTC. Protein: CASSLGGREQYF.

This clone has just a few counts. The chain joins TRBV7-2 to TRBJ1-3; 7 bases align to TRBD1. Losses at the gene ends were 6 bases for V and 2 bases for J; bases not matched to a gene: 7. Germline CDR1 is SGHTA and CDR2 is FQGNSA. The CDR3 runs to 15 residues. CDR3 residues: CASRGAGGPGNTIYF. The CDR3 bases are TGTGCCAGCAGGGGAGCAGGGGGACCTGGAAACACCATATATTTT.

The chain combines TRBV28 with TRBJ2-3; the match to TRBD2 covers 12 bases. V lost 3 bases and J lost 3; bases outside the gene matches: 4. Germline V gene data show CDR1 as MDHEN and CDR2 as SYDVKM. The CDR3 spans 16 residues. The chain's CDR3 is CASSLSGTSGTDTQYF. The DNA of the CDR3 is TGTGCCAGCAGTTTGAGCGGGACTAGCGGGACAGATACGCAGTATTTT.

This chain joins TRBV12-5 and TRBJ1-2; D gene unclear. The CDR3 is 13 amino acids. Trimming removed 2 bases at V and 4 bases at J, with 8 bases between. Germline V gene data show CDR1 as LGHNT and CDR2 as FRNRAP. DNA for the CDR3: TGTGCTAGTGGTTTGCCAGGTTCCTATGGCTACACCTTC. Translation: CASGLPGSYGYTF.

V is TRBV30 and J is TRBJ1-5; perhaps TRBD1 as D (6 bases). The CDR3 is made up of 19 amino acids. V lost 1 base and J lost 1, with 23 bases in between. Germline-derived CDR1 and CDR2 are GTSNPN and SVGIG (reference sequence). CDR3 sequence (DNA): TGTGCCTGGAGTGCAGGGGTCGGATTCCCTAAGGGAAGCAATCAGCCCCAGCATTTT. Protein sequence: CAWSAGVGFPKGSNQPQHF.

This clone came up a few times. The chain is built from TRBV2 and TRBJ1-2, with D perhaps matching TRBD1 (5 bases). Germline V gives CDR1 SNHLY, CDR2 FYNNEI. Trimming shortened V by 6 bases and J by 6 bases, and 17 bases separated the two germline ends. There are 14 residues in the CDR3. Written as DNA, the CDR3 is TGTGCCAGCAGCCTTTGGCAGGGTAAAGATGGCTACACCTTC. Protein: CASSLWQGKDGYTF.

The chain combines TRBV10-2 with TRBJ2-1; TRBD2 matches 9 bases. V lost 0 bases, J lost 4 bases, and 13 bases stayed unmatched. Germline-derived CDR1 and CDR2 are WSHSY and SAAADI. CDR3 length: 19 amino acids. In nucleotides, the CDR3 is TGCGCCAGCAGTGAGTCAAGGGATAGTTGGCGGGAGGGGTACAATGAGCAGTTCTTC. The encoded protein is CASSESRDSWREGYNEQFF.